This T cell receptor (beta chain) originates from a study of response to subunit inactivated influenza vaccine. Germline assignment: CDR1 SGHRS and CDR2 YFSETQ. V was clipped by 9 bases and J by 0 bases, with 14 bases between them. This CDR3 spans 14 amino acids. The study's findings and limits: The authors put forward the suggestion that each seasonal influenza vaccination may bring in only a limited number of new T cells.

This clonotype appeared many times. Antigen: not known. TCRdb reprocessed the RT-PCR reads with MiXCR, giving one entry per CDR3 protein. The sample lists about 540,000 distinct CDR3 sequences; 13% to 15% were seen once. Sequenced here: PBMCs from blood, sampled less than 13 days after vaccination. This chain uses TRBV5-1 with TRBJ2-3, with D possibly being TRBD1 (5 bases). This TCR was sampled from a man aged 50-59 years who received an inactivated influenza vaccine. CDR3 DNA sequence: TGCGCCACAGCACGACAGACTAGCACAGATACGCAGTATTTT. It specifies CATARQTSTDTQYF.